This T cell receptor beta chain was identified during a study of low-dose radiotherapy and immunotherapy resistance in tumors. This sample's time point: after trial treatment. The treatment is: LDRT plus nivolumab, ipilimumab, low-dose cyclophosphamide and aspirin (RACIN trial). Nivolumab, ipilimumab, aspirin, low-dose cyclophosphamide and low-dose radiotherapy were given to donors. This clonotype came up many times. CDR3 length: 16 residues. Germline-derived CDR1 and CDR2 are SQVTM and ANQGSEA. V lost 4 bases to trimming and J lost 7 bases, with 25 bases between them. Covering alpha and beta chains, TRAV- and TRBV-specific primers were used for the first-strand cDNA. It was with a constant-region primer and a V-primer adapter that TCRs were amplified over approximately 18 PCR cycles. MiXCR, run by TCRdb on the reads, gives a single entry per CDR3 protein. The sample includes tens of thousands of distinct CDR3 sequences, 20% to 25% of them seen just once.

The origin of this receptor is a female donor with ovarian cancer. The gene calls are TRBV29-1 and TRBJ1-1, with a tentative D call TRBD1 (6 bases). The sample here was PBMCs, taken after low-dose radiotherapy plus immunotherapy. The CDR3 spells CSVGTPPLTGTIEAFF. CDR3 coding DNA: TGCAGCGTTGGAACCCCCCCCCTGACAGGAACAATTGAAGCTTTCTTT. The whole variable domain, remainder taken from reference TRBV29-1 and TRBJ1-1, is SAVISQKPSRDICQRGTSLTIQCQVDSQVTMMFWYRQQPGQSLTLIATANQGSEATYESGFVIDKFPISRPNLTFSTLTVSNMSPEDSSIYLCSVGTPPLTGTIEAFFGQGTRLTVV.